This TCR beta chain stems from a study of metastatic and nonmetastatic thyroid tumors. Nobody among the patients had been given any treatment before thyroid surgery. V shed 1 base and J shed 8 bases, with 11 bases lying between them. Germline CDR1 reads LGHDT; CDR2 reads YNNKEL (reference sequence). The CDR3 runs to 14 residues. TCRdb re-called clones from the PCR reads using MiXCR. The sample includes 35,000 to 50,000 clones, 12% seen only once; the top ten take 8.5% to 10%. The chain combines TRBV3-1 with TRBJ1-4; a weak D match, TRBD1 (5 bases). This clonotype originated in a male donor with papillary thyroid cancer or a benign thyroid nodule (not recorded which). Some clones in this sample may be carry-over from other donors' samples. Sequencing input: blood. In DNA form, the CDR3 reads TGTGCCAGCAGCCAAGGTCAGGGAGCGGAAAAACTGTTTTTT. Amino acids: CASSQGQGAEKLFF.